These 32 T cell receptor beta chains came from one sample sequenced in a study of Graves' ophthalmopathy and Graves' hyperthyroidism. RNA transcripts were the template, and TCR beta CDR3 regions were amplified from them. Second-round multiplex PCR came after first-round RT-PCR with HTBI primers. One entry per CDR3 protein results from TCRdb running MiXCR on the multiplex PCR reads. This sample has some 39,000 distinct CDR3 sequences, with roughly 52% found just once. The sequenced sample consisted of peripheral blood. The receptor set was obtained from an adult woman with stable Graves' hyperthyroidism.

Of note for this clonotype: Because the CDR3 is missing its conserved closing phenylalanine or tryptophan, this is likely a read error. The J gene is TRBJ2-7, the V gene TRBV14; D may match TRBD1 or TRBD2 (5 bases each). V gave up 2 bases and J gave up 10 bases, with 12 bases separating them. The length of the CDR3 is 12 residues. Looked up from germline, CDR1 is SGHDN and CDR2 is FVKESK. CDR3 in amino acids: CASSQTGTGQYL. In DNA, the CDR3 is TGTGCCAGCAGCCAAACCGGGACGGGCCAGTACCTC.

This chain links TRBV6-6 with TRBJ2-7; no definite D call. The ends were cut back, 5 bases at V and 12 bases at J, with 20 bases in the middle. The CDR3 contains 13 residues. Germline assignment: CDR1 MNHNY and CDR2 SVGAGI (reference sequence). Here the CDR3 DNA reads TGTGCCAGCAGTCCACTCTTTACGGCTTCCACGTACTTC. As protein: CASSPLFTASTYF.

This sequence joins TRBV12-3 or TRBV12-4 and TRBJ1-1; tentatively, D is TRBD1 (6 bases). Between the trimmed V and J ends, which lost 6 bases and 5 bases, there was a span of 13 bases. This CDR3 has 13 residues. CDR3 coding DNA: TGTGCCAGCAGACGCCCCAGGGGAACTGAAGCTTTCTTT. Translated, it gives CASRRPRGTEAFF.

The V and J genes are TRBV9 and TRBJ2-7; 10 nucleotides align to TRBD2. This CDR3 has 15 residues. The germline gives CDR1 SGDLS, CDR2 YYNGEE. Trimming removed 0 bases from V and 8 bases from J; junction bases left unmatched: 8. The CDR3 is CASSVDGLAGVQQYF. The CDR3 region has the DNA TGTGCCAGCAGCGTAGATGGGCTAGCGGGAGTTCAGCAGTACTTC.

This clonotype was seen a few times. The rearrangement links TRBV30 to TRBJ2-7; perhaps TRBD2 as D (6 bases). Germline V gene lookup returns CDR1 GTSNPN and CDR2 SVGIG (reference sequence). The CDR3 is 16 residues long. Trimming removed 0 bases at V and 0 bases at J, with 15 bases between. In nucleotides, the CDR3 is TGTGCCTGGAGTGTACGGGCGGGACCCGGCTCCTACGAGCAGTACTTC. Its translation is CAWSVRAGPGSYEQYF.

This clonotype was seen a few times. This rearrangement joins TRBV20-1 to TRBJ2-5, with 11 positions matching TRBD2. Trimming removed 1 base from V and 2 bases from J; junction bases left unmatched: 6. Germline values: CDR1 DFQATT, CDR2 SNEGSKA (reference sequence). The CDR3 consists of 16 residues. The chain's CDR3 is CSARVGTSGSQETQYF. The CDR3 nucleotides read TGCAGTGCTAGAGTAGGGACTAGCGGATCACAAGAGACCCAGTACTTC.

J is TRBJ1-2 and V is TRBV29-1; 8 nucleotides agree with TRBD1. Germline V lookup: CDR1 SQVTM, CDR2 ANQGSEA. The trim removed 4 bases at V and 3 bases at J, leaving 1 base unmatched. There are 12 residues in the CDR3. DNA of the CDR3: TGCAGCGTTGGGACAGGGTACTATGGCTACACCTTC. Amino acids: CSVGTGYYGYTF.

This clonotype was counted only a few times. The chain is built from TRBV25-1 and TRBJ1-2, with TRBD1 matching over 7 bases. Germline-derived CDR1 and CDR2 are MGHDK and SYGVNS. V was pared by 4 bases and J by 8 bases, with 10 bases of the junction left unmatched. CDR3 length equals 14 residues. CDR3 protein: CASSATTGRWGYTF. The CDR3 coding sequence is TGTGCCAGCAGTGCTACGACAGGGCGGTGGGGCTACACCTTC.

This clonotype rates as medium-sized. The V and J genes are TRBV15 and TRBJ1-2, with D uncertain. CDR1 and CDR2 from the germline V gene are LNHNV and YYDKDF (reference sequence). Trimming left V 3 bases short and J 2 bases short, with 10 bases between. CDR3 length: 14 amino acids. CDR3 sequence reads: CATSREGRNYGYTF. The CDR3 DNA reads TGTGCCACCAGCAGGGAAGGAAGGAACTATGGCTACACCTTC.

Regarding this clonotype: A read error may produce the germline difference seen at one junction end. The rearrangement links TRBV6-1 to TRBJ2-6, with a tentative D call TRBD1 (6 bases). Germline values: CDR1 MNHNS, CDR2 SASEGT. The CDR3 runs to 13 residues. The CDR3 coding sequence is TGTGCCAGCAGTGAAGCAGGGGGCAACGTCCTGACTTTC. It is translated as CASSEAGGNVLTF.

This clonotype was found once. CDR3: CASSLATGGDQPQHF. In DNA form, the CDR3 reads TGTGCCAGCAGCTTAGCCACAGGGGGCGATCAGCCCCAGCATTTT. The rearrangement uses TRBV7-6 and TRBJ1-5; 9 bases are a match to TRBD1. The V gene's germline CDR1 is SGHVS and CDR2 FNYEAQ. CDR3 length equals 15 residues. The V segment lost 0 bases and the J segment 5 bases; nucleotides outside the gene matches: 2.

The sample holds many counts of this clonotype. J is TRBJ1-6 and V is TRBV28, with no clear D. This CDR3 contains 12 residues. V shed 3 bases and J shed 7 bases, with 4 bases lying between them. Looked up from germline, CDR1 is MDHEN and CDR2 is SYDVKM. The DNA for the CDR3 is TGTGCCAGCAGTTTTATGAATTCACCCCTCCACTTT. Amino acid sequence: CASSFMNSPLHF.

The rearrangement joins TRBV20-1 to TRBJ2-6; D perhaps matches TRBD2 (5 bases). The germline V gene has CDR1 DFQATT and CDR2 SNEGSKA (reference sequence). This CDR3 spans 13 amino acids. The CDR3 DNA is TGCGCGAAGGAGGTACCTGGGGCCAACGTCCTGACTTTC. Translating gives CAKEVPGANVLTF.

This CDR3 is CSAQDRGVRYEQYF. DNA of the CDR3: TGCAGTGCTCAAGACAGGGGAGTGAGATACGAGCAGTACTTC. The rearrangement joins TRBV20-1 to TRBJ2-7; 8 bases fit TRBD1. The CDR3 runs to 14 residues. From germline, CDR1 is DFQATT and CDR2 SNEGSKA (reference sequence). V dropped 5 bases and J dropped 4; count of bases not matched to a gene: 10.

This clonotype has at least ten counts. The V call is TRBV6-6, the J call TRBJ2-5; 11 nucleotides agree with TRBD1. V shed 7 bases, J shed 5 bases, and the junction held 6 bases outside the gene matches. The CDR3 runs 14 residues. CDR1 is MNHNY, CDR2 SVGAGI, per germline (reference sequence). The CDR3 spells CASIRGQGGETQYF. The CDR3 bases are TGTGCCAGCATCCGGGGACAGGGGGGGGAGACCCAGTACTTC.

The V and J genes are TRBV20-1 and TRBJ2-7; TRBD2 matches at 10 bases. The CDR3 loop spans 16 amino acids. Germline V gives CDR1 DFQATT, CDR2 SNEGSKA (reference sequence). V lost 2 bases to trimming and J lost 1 base; unmatched junction nucleotides: 8. The CDR3 DNA follows: TGCAGTGCTAGACTAGCGGGGGAAAACCCTTCCTACGAGCAGTACTTC. This sequence encodes CSARLAGENPSYEQYF.

The sample holds many counts of this clonotype. The chain has TRBV20-1 and TRBJ1-4; tentative D call: TRBD1 (5 bases). With 5 bases removed from V and 4 bases from J, the gap between germline ends came to 11 bases. CDR3 size: 13 residues. Germline assignment: CDR1 DFQATT and CDR2 SNEGSKA (reference sequence). The CDR3 sequence: CSAASQGNEKLFF. The CDR3 DNA reads as TGCAGTGCTGCTAGCCAGGGTAATGAAAAACTGTTTTTT.

The genes are TRBV7-2 and TRBJ1-2, with 10 positions matching TRBD1. Germline CDR1 and CDR2: SGHTA and FQGNSA. The CDR3 spans 15 residues. J lost 6 bases, V lost 5 bases, and 9 bases had no gene match. The chain's CDR3 is CASSLTGTGEDGYTF. The CDR3 nucleotides are TGTGCCAGCAGCCTCACCGGGACAGGGGAGGATGGCTACACCTTC.

The table lists this clonotype with many counts. The chain recombines TRBV7-8 with TRBJ1-5, with 7 bases lining up with TRBD1. The junction had 12 bases not matched to a gene; V was cut back by 4 bases and J by 0 bases. The CDR3 totals 18 residues. CDR1 SGHVS and CDR2 FQNEAQ come from the germline V gene. CDR3 amino acids: CASSSGTVDGYSNQPQHF. The CDR3 DNA sequence: TGTGCCAGCAGCTCCGGGACAGTGGACGGTTATAGCAATCAGCCCCAGCATTTT.

This clonotype occurred many times. The rearrangement joins TRBV6-1 to TRBJ1-1; 10 bases map to TRBD1. The CDR3 contains 14 residues. V shed 7 bases, J shed 4 bases, and the junction held 6 bases outside the gene matches. Germline V gene data show CDR1 as MNHNS and CDR2 as SASEGT. The CDR3 DNA is TGTGCCAGCACTCTGGGACAGGGGATCACTGAAGCTTTCTTT. Protein sequence: CASTLGQGITEAFF.

In its sample, this clonotype was seen a few times. The chain joins TRBV7-9 to TRBJ2-7; the match to TRBD2 covers 7 bases. V lost 5 bases and J lost 4; bases outside the gene matches: 5. The CDR3 has 13 residues. Per germline, CDR1 SEHNR and CDR2 FQNEAQ (reference sequence). DNA for the CDR3: TGTGCCAGCAGCGTCCGGGAGGAGTACGAGCAGTACTTC. Translating gives CASSVREEYEQYF.

The rearrangement joins TRBV7-2 to TRBJ2-5, with 8 bases lining up with TRBD1. The ends lost 1 base at V and 0 bases at J; junction bases unmatched: 7. Germline lookup yields CDR1 SGHTA and CDR2 FQGNSA. The CDR3 covers 17 residues. CDR3: CASSLVGDRGDQETQYF. The DNA of the CDR3 is TGTGCCAGCAGCTTAGTGGGCGACAGGGGAGACCAAGAGACCCAGTACTTC. Using reference TRBV7-2 and TRBJ2-5 for the parts outside the CDR3, the full variable domain is GAGVSQSPSNKVTEKGKDVELRCDPISGHTALYWYRQSLGQGLEFLIYFQGNSAPDKSGLPSDRFSAERTGGSVSTLTIQRTQQEDSAVYLCASSLVGDRGDQETQYFGPGTRLLVL.

In its sample, this clonotype ranks as medium-sized. V and J are TRBV29-1 and TRBJ2-2; D perhaps matches TRBD2 (5 bases). The CDR3 has 15 residues. Looked up from germline, CDR1 is SQVTM and CDR2 is ANQGSEA. With 1 base removed from V and 1 base from J, the gap between germline ends came to 10 bases. CDR3 sequence (DNA): TGCAGCGTTGAAGGGACTCCGGGGAACACCGGGGAGCTGTTTTTT. Its translation is CSVEGTPGNTGELFF.

This chain connects TRBV29-1 to TRBJ2-2, with D unresolved. CDR1 is SQVTM, CDR2 ANQGSEA, per germline. CDR3 length equals 13 residues. Trimming cost V 6 bases and J 0 bases, with 8 bases left between them. CDR3 DNA sequence: TGCAGCGTGGCACTCACGAACACCGGGGAGCTGTTTTTT. Its protein product is CSVALTNTGELFF.

To note about this clonotype: Given the absence of the conserved phenylalanine or tryptophan at the CDR3 end, a read error is likely. J is TRBJ1-6 and V is TRBV20-1; D is undetermined. The CDR3 contains 15 residues. The germline V and J ends were trimmed by 6 bases and 0 bases, with 12 bases remaining between them. Looked up from germline, CDR1 is DFQATT and CDR2 is SNEGSKA (reference sequence). CDR3 residues: CSASAWDSYNSPLHL. For the CDR3, the DNA is TGCAGTGCGAGTGCCTGGGACTCCTATAATTCACCCCTCCACCTT.

This clonotype was observed many times. V and J are TRBV10-3 and TRBJ2-3, with D perhaps matching TRBD2 (6 bases). There are 15 residues in the CDR3. V shed 2 bases and J shed 1 base, with 10 bases lying between them. Germline lookup yields CDR1 ENHRY and CDR2 SYGVKD. The CDR3 nucleotides are TGTGCCATCAGTGAGCTGGCTAGCGGCACAGATACGCAGTATTTT. Translating it yields CAISELASGTDTQYF.

The chain couples TRBV5-5 to TRBJ1-2; D is undetermined. Trimming removed 1 base at V and 8 bases at J, with 6 bases between. Germline loops: CDR1 SGHKS, CDR2 YYEKEE (reference sequence). This CDR3 is built from 11 residues. CDR3 protein: CASSLTGGYTF. CDR3 nucleotide sequence: TGTGCCAGCAGCTTGACCGGGGGCTACACCTTC.

The rearrangement links TRBV2 to TRBJ1-5; TRBD1 might be the D (5 bases). CDR3 size: 15 residues. Per the germline V gene, CDR1 is SNHLY and CDR2 is FYNNEI. The V end lost 1 base, the J end lost 0 bases, and 7 bases lay between the germline ends. The chain's CDR3 is CASSEGGTSNQPQHF. CDR3 sequence (DNA): TGTGCCAGCAGTGAAGGGGGGACTAGCAATCAGCCCCAGCATTTT.

Many counts were recorded for this clonotype. V gene TRBV6-5 combines with J gene TRBJ2-7; a possible D gene is TRBD2 (6 bases). The CDR3 covers 15 residues. Germline CDR1 MNHEY, CDR2 SVGAGI. The V and J ends lost 2 bases and 0 bases respectively, with 11 bases between them. DNA for the CDR3: TGTGCCAGCAGTTACACGGGGGTGCCCTCCTACGAGCAGTACTTC. Translated, it gives CASSYTGVPSYEQYF.

V gene TRBV13 combines with J gene TRBJ2-7; maybe TRBD2 (7 bases). With 5 bases removed from V and 5 bases from J, the gap between germline ends came to 16 bases. The CDR3 length is 14 residues. The germline V gene has CDR1 PRHDT and CDR2 FYEKMQ (reference sequence). CDR3 protein: CASSPGPGGDEQYF. CDR3 bases: TGTGCCAGCAGCCCCGGACCGGGGGGCGACGAGCAGTACTTC.

The chain is built from TRBV20-1 and TRBJ2-7, with 14 bases matching TRBD2. V lost 6 bases to trimming and J lost 4 bases; unmatched junction nucleotides: 14. Germline lookup yields CDR1 DFQATT and CDR2 SNEGSKA (reference sequence). The CDR3 runs 17 residues. This CDR3 reads CSARMTSGRGRRYEQYF. DNA of the CDR3: TGCAGTGCCAGGATGACTAGCGGGAGGGGTCGAAGGTACGAGCAGTACTTC.

The chain is built from TRBV19 and TRBJ2-1; D might be TRBD2 (7 bases). From germline, CDR1 is LNHDA and CDR2 SQIVND (reference sequence). The V end lost 6 bases, the J end lost 6 bases, and 21 bases lay between the germline ends. The CDR3 has 16 residues. The CDR3 protein is CASSGGTIPTSNEQFF. CDR3 nucleotides: TGTGCCAGTAGCGGGGGGACAATACCTACCTCCAATGAGCAGTTCTTC.